The 16 T cell receptor beta chains presented below share a single source sample, sequenced in a study of T cell repertoires in cytomegalovirus infection. TCRdb processed the reads anew with MiXCR; each CDR3 protein has one entry. Among some 150,000 distinct CDR3 sequences listed, about 6.1% were seen once. Material for sequencing was PBMCs. The receptor source for this set is a human donor in good health (CMV status not recorded). Some clones in this sample may be carry-over from other donors' samples.

This clonotype was counted at least ten times. The DNA for the CDR3 is TGCGCCAGCAGCTTGGAAACAGGGAATGAAAAACTGTTTTTT. Protein: CASSLETGNEKLFF. The chain links TRBV5-1 to TRBJ1-4; TRBD1 might be the D (6 bases). V lost 0 bases to trimming and J lost 5 bases, with 8 bases between them. This CDR3 comprises 14 residues. Germline-derived CDR1 and CDR2 are SGHRS and YFSETQ.

This clonotype was seen many times. The chain joins TRBV27 to TRBJ2-1; the match to TRBD2 covers 8 bases. The CDR3 loop spans 16 amino acids. Per the germline V gene, CDR1 is MNHEY and CDR2 is SMNVEV (reference sequence). The V and J ends lost 3 bases and 1 base, in that order; junction bases with no gene match: 5. CDR3 bases: TGTGCCAGCAGTTTCTCCGCGGGGGGTTCCTACAATGAGCAGTTCTTC. Translated, it gives CASSFSAGGSYNEQFF.

This clonotype occurred many times. The chain couples TRBV28 to TRBJ2-1; either TRBD1 or TRBD2 may supply D (6 bases each). There are 14 residues in the CDR3. Germline CDR1 and CDR2: MDHEN and SYDVKM. The V end was cut by 7 bases, the J end by 2 bases, with 12 bases between. The CDR3: CASIRRGAYNEQFF. CDR3 nucleotide sequence: TGTGCCAGCATAAGGAGGGGGGCCTACAATGAGCAGTTCTTC.

This clonotype was seen at least ten times. The chain has TRBV6-2 or TRBV6-3 and TRBJ1-1; tentatively, D is TRBD1 (5 bases). Germline values: CDR1 MNHEY, CDR2 SVGEGT. The V end lost 1 base, the J end lost 1 base, and 10 bases lay between the germline ends. The CDR3 loop spans 15 amino acids. CDR3 nucleotides: TGTGCCAGCAGTTACTTCCCCGGGGGGAACACTGAAGCTTTCTTT. Its protein product is CASSYFPGGNTEAFF.

This clonotype was recorded many times. This chain links TRBV7-9 with TRBJ2-7; D not resolved. Deletions cut 1 base from V and 0 bases from J, with 7 bases between. The germline V gene has CDR1 SEHNR and CDR2 FQNEAQ (reference sequence). The CDR3 totals 14 residues. CDR3 loop: CASSLDSASYEQYF. DNA of the CDR3: TGTGCCAGCAGCTTAGATTCGGCCTCCTACGAGCAGTACTTC.

This clonotype was seen repeatedly, ten times or more. The V call is TRBV20-1, the J call TRBJ2-1, with D possibly being TRBD1 (6 bases). Trimming removed 3 bases at V and 1 base at J, with 13 bases between. The germline V gene has CDR1 DFQATT and CDR2 SNEGSKA (reference sequence). This CDR3 contains 15 residues. The DNA for the CDR3 is TGCAGTGCTAGCCGGGACACCGCGTCCTACAATGAGCAGTTCTTC. Residues: CSASRDTASYNEQFF.

In its sample, this clonotype was seen many times. The rearrangement uses TRBV20-1 and TRBJ2-3, with TRBD2 matching 8 bases. The V gene's germline CDR1 is DFQATT and CDR2 SNEGSKA (reference sequence). Trimming cost V 6 bases and J 4 bases; bases outside gene matches: 21. The CDR3 spans 18 residues. The CDR3 nucleotides read TGCAGTGCCCCCCGTGGGACGGGGGGGCCCCGAAGCGCAGATACGCAGTATTTT. It is translated as CSAPRGTGGPRSADTQYF.

As for this clonotype: This may arise from a read error, as a much more abundant clone is one base away. This chain uses TRBV10-3 with TRBJ2-3; tentatively, D is TRBD2 (6 bases). In germline, CDR1 is ENHRY, CDR2 SYGVKD. The CDR3 loop spans 15 amino acids. In DNA form, the CDR3 reads TGTGCCATCAGCGGGGCTAGCGTGAGCACAGATACGAAGTATTTT. Translated: CAISGASVSTDTKYF.

This clonotype was recorded at least ten times. The chain recombines TRBV29-1 with TRBJ2-5; no clear D gene. V lost 6 bases to trimming and J lost 1 base, with 9 bases between them. Per the germline V gene, CDR1 is SQVTM and CDR2 is ANQGSEA. The CDR3 extends over 12 amino acids. The CDR3 DNA reads as TGCAGCGTGGCCGGGTCCCAAGAGACCCAGTACTTC. Its protein is CSVAGSQETQYF. The whole variable domain, remainder taken from reference TRBV29-1 and TRBJ2-5, is SAVISQKPSRDICQRGTSLTIQCQVDSQVTMMFWYRQQPGQSLTLIATANQGSEATYESGFVIDKFPISRPNLTFSTLTVSNMSPEDSSIYLCSVAGSQETQYFGPGTRLLVL.

This clonotype was recorded a few times. The J gene is TRBJ1-3, the V gene TRBV24-1; 8 positions match TRBD1. Germline V gives CDR1 KGHDR, CDR2 SFDVKD. This CDR3 comprises 15 residues. Germline trimming cut 7 bases from V and 4 bases from J; bases unmatched to any gene: 8. The CDR3 DNA is TGTGCCACCAGCTCGATGGACAGGGAGGGAAACACCATATATTTT. It yields the protein CATSSMDREGNTIYF.

This clonotype was recorded many times. The V and J genes are TRBV19 and TRBJ1-5; 9 bases align to TRBD1. V trimming: 5 bases; J trimming: 2 bases; junction bases outside the gene matches: 10. The CDR3 has 17 residues. Germline assignment: CDR1 LNHDA and CDR2 SQIVND (reference sequence). The CDR3 DNA follows: TGTGCCAGTAGTGCGGGACAGGGCGGTAGGGGCAATCAGCCCCAGCATTTT. Amino acids: CASSAGQGGRGNQPQHF.

This clonotype was counted at least ten times. V and J are TRBV11-2 and TRBJ2-1, with 8 bases lining up with TRBD2. The V segment lost 5 bases and the J segment 5 bases; nucleotides outside the gene matches: 8. Germline loops: CDR1 SGHAT, CDR2 FQNNGV. The CDR3 is made up of 15 amino acids. The CDR3 DNA reads TGTGCCAGCAGCGGGGGGACTAGTTCCCACAATGAGCAGTTCTTC. Its protein is CASSGGTSSHNEQFF.

The table lists this clonotype with many counts. This rearrangement joins TRBV6-1 to TRBJ2-1, with 8 bases matching TRBD1. With 6 bases clipped from V and 4 bases from J, the junction kept 11 bases outside the gene matches. From germline, CDR1 is MNHNS and CDR2 SASEGT. This CDR3 is built from 16 residues. The CDR3 region is CASRGQGGQGYNEQFF. CDR3 nucleotides: TGTGCCAGCAGAGGACAGGGAGGCCAGGGATACAATGAGCAGTTCTTC.

This clonotype was seen repeatedly, ten times or more. The chain recombines TRBV7-8 with TRBJ2-3, with 8 bases that match TRBD2. The J segment lost 5 bases and the V segment lost 5 bases, leaving 6 bases of the junction unmatched. This CDR3 contains 14 residues. The V gene's germline CDR1 is SGHVS and CDR2 FQNEAQ. The CDR3 region has the DNA TGTGCCAGCAGCGTCGGGGGGGCCTTAGATACGCAGTATTTT. Its protein product is CASSVGGALDTQYF.

The rearrangement links TRBV7-9 to TRBJ1-2, with no clear D. The CDR3 covers 12 residues. Trimming shortened V by 5 bases and J by 8 bases, and 12 bases separated the two germline ends. Germline V lookup: CDR1 SEHNR, CDR2 FQNEAQ (reference sequence). In DNA form, the CDR3 reads TGTGCCAGCAGCCCTTCGGGCCTGGGCTACACCTTC. Its protein is CASSPSGLGYTF.

This clonotype occurred many times. The gene calls are TRBV11-2 and TRBJ1-5; 7 bases fit TRBD1. Germline V CDR1 and CDR2: SGHAT, FQNNGV. This CDR3 is 13 amino acids long. V gave up 5 bases and J gave up 12 bases; unmatched junction bases: 10. This CDR3 is CASSPNRGGFQHF. The CDR3 region has the DNA TGTGCCAGCAGCCCTAACAGGGGAGGTTTCCAGCATTTT.